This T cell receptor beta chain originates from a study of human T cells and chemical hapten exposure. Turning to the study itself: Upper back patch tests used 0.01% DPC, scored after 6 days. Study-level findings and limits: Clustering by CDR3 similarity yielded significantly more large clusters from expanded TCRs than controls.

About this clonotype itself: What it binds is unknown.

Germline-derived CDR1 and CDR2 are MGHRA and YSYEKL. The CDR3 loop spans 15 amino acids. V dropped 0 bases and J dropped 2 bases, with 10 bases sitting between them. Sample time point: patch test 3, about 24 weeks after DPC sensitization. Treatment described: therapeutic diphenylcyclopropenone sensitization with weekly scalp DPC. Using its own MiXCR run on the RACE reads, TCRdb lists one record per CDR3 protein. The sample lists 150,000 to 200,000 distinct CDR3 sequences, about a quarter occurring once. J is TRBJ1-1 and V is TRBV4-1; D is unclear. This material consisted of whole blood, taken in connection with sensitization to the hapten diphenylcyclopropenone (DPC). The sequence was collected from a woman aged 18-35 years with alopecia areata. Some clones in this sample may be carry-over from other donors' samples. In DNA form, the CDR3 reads TGCGCCAGCAGCCAAGAGAGGCAATTTAACACTGAAGCTTTCTTT. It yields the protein CASSQERQFNTEAFF.